This T cell receptor (beta chain) was sequenced during a study of T cell changes during pregnancy in multiple sclerosis. Produced via immunoSEQ multiplex PCR; TCRdb's table is partial and in-frame only. The profile shows about 50,000 clones, about 93% of them singletons. This CDR3 region has 15 residues. The sequenced sample was CD4+ T cells from peripheral blood mononuclear cells, obtained after pregnancy. The receptor's source is a female donor with multiple sclerosis, enrolled in a pregnancy study. The rearrangement links TRBV21-1 to TRBJ2-3; no check of the table's D call, TRBD1, against the DNA was made. TRBV21-1 is tagged as a pseudogene. The CDR3 loop reads CASSLRHPSTDTQYF. In DNA form, the CDR3 reads TGTGCCAGCAGCCTCAGACATCCTAGCACAGATACGCAGTATTTT.